Listed below are T cell receptor beta chains from one sample, sequenced in a study of breast tumors, draining lymph nodes, adjacent tissues. TCRdb re-called the multiplex PCR reads with MiXCR, one entry per CDR3 protein. The repertoire holds fewer than 300,000 distinct CDR3 sequences, with less than 40% as singletons. The source material was axillary lymph node tissue. Receptors were obtained from a female donor with breast cancer. Some clones in this sample may be carry-over from other donors' samples. The CDR3 runs from the conserved cysteine through the conserved F or W. A D gene is named only where the DNA matches it firmly. The size field is filled for only some rows; it gives once, few, many or a size class.

V gene	CDR3 length	J gene	clone size	D gene	CDR3 DNA	CDR3 protein
TRBV6-2/TRBV6-3	14	TRBJ2-7	many	.	TGTGCCAGCAGTAAAGGACAGTGGGCCAACGAGCAGTACTTC	CASSKGQWANEQYF
TRBV27	16	TRBJ1-6	.	.	TGTGCCAGCAGTTCATCCGGGGGCGGAGGGAATTCACCCCTCCACTTT	CASSSSGGGGNSPLHF
TRBV29-1	15	TRBJ2-7	many	TRBD2	TGCAGCGTTGGGGGGGCTAGCGGGAACCCCTACGAGCAGTACTTC	CSVGGASGNPYEQYF
TRBV5-6	16	TRBJ2-7	many	.	TGTGCCAGCAGCTTTTTTTACAGGGATCAAGGTGACGAGCAGTACTTC	CASSFFYRDQGDEQYF
TRBV24-1	15	TRBJ1-2	many	.	TGTGCCACCAGTGAGGACCCCGGTCGGGGGGGTGGCTACACCTTC	CATSEDPGRGGGYTF
TRBV10-3	16	TRBJ1-5	many	TRBD1	TGTGCCATCAGTGACCGGGACAGGGATCGCGGTCAGCCCCAGCATTTT	CAISDRDRDRGQPQHF
TRBV5-1	11	TRBJ1-4	once	TRBD1	TGCGCCAGCGGACAGGGGGAAAAACTGTTTTTT	CASGQGEKLFF
TRBV16	15	TRBJ1-5	many	.	TGTGCCAGCAGCCTGGAAGGCGATGGCAATCAGCCCCAGCATTTT	CASSLEGDGNQPQHF
TRBV7-2	19	TRBJ2-2	many	TRBD2	TGTGCCAGCAGCCAAATAGGACTAGCGGGAGGAGGTGGGGCCGGGGAGCTGTTTTTT	CASSQIGLAGGGGAGELFF
TRBV24-1	15	TRBJ2-5	.	TRBD1	TGTGCCACCGGGGGTCCGGGACAGGGGGCAGAGACCCAGTACTTC	CATGGPGQGAETQYF
TRBV2	13	TRBJ2-7	many	.	TGTGCCAGCAGTGATACCCCCCCCTACGAGCAGTACTTC	CASSDTPPYEQYF
TRBV4-2	16	TRBJ1-2	many	.	TGTGCCAGCAGCCAAGATCTTTCGGGGAATAACTATGGCTACACCTTC	CASSQDLSGNNYGYTF
TRBV5-1	13	TRBJ1-1	.	.	TGCGCCAGCAGCAACAGAATGAACACTGAAGCTTTCTTT	CASSNRMNTEAFF
TRBV5-1	16	TRBJ2-2	many	.	TGCGCCAGCAGCTTGACCCTCAAAGGTGGGACCGGGGAGCTGTTTTTT	CASSLTLKGGTGELFF
TRBV6-2/TRBV6-3	15	TRBJ1-2	.	.	TGTGCCAGCAGTTACAACACAGGAAGGCACTATGGCTACACCTTC	CASSYNTGRHYGYTF
TRBV14	13	TRBJ2-3	many	TRBD1	TGTGCCAGCAGCCGGGGACAGAGAGATACGCAGTATTTT	CASSRGQRDTQYF
TRBV7-2	16	TRBJ2-1	many	TRBD2	TGTGCCAGCAGCTTAGAAGCCGGGAGCGGGAGAAATGAGCAGTTCTTC	CASSLEAGSGRNEQFF
TRBV20-1	13	TRBJ2-3	many	TRBD1	TGCAGTGGTGCGGGCAGGGGGTTAGATACGCAGTATTTT	CSGAGRGLDTQYF
TRBV5-1	14	TRBJ2-7	once	TRBD1	TGTGCCAGCAGTCGGACAGGGACCTCCTACGAGCAGTACTTC	CASSRTGTSYEQYF
TRBV5-8	14	TRBJ1-3	many	.	TGTGCCAGCAGCTTGGAAGGGACAGGAAACACCATATATTTT	CASSLEGTGNTIYF
TRBV9	15	TRBJ2-3	many	.	TGTGCCAGCAGCGTTACCCAGGGAGGCACAGATACGCAGTATTTT	CASSVTQGGTDTQYF
TRBV29-1	14	TRBJ2-7	.	TRBD2	TGCAGCTCACTCGGGACTAGCGGAGCCTACGAGCAGTACTTC	CSSLGTSGAYEQYF
TRBV2	14	TRBJ2-2	many	.	TGTGCCAGCAGTGAAGCGCGCAACACCGGGGAGCTGTTTTTT	CASSEARNTGELFF
TRBV7-8	13	TRBJ2-6	.	.	TGTGCCAGCAGAGAAACAGGGGCCAACGTCCTGACTTTC	CASRETGANVLTF
TRBV6-6	15	TRBJ2-2	many	.	TGTGCCAGCAGTGACTCAGCCACGAACACCGGGGAGCTGTTTTTT	CASSDSATNTGELFF
TRBV5-1	14	TRBJ1-4	many	TRBD1	TGCGCCAGCAGCATACAGACAGGGGGCGAAAAACTGTTTTTT	CASSIQTGGEKLFF
TRBV9	17	TRBJ2-1	.	TRBD2	TGTGCCAGCTCACCGGGGATTGGGACTAGCGACTACACTGAGCAGTTCTTC	CASSPGIGTSDYTEQFF
TRBV12-3/TRBV12-4	14	TRBJ2-5	many	.	TGTGCCAGCAGTTTAGGGGCTAGCCTAGAGACCCAGTACTTC	CASSLGASLETQYF
TRBV30	13	TRBJ2-2	many	.	TGTGCCTGGACAATCACTAACACCGGGGAGCTGTTTTTT	CAWTITNTGELFF
TRBV19	15	TRBJ1-3	many	.	TGTGCCACAAGAATAGTAAGGGGCTCTGGAAACACCATATATTTT	CATRIVRGSGNTIYF
TRBV25-1	15	TRBJ2-7	once	.	TGTGCCAGCAGTGCTAGTCGGTCGATGGACTACGAGCAGTACTTC	CASSASRSMDYEQYF
TRBV6-1	13	TRBJ1-5	many	.	TGTGCCAGCGTACAGCTGGTCTTGGGGCCCCAGCATTTT	CASVQLVLGPQHF
TRBV25-1	14	TRBJ1-2	.	.	TGCGTCAGCCGTGCGGACACCCAAGGGGGTGGCTACACCTTC	CVSRADTQGGGYTF
TRBV5-1	15	TRBJ1-1	few	.	TGCGCCAGCAGCCCAGGCGACGTGAGGAGCACTGAAGCTTTCTTT	CASSPGDVRSTEAFF
TRBV5-4	14	TRBJ2-5	many	.	TGTGCCAGCAGCTTGCTAGCGAAACAAGAGACCCAGTACTTC	CASSLLAKQETQYF
TRBV20-1	15	TRBJ2-1	many	.	TGCAGTGTCCACCTTGGGCTACGCTCCTACAATGAGCAGTTCTTC	CSVHLGLRSYNEQFF
TRBV2	17	TRBJ2-5	many	TRBD2	TGTGCCAGCAAGATCCTAGCGGGAGAGGATCAGATGGAGACCCAGTACTTC	CASKILAGEDQMETQYF
TRBV7-2	17	TRBJ2-5	many	TRBD1	TGTGCCAGCAGCTTAGCCGGGGGGACAGGGAGATTCGAGACCCAGTACTTC	CASSLAGGTGRFETQYF
TRBV4-2	18	TRBJ2-1	many	TRBD2	TGTGCCAGCAGCCAGACACCCGGGACTAGCGGGAGGGTAAATGAGCAGTTCTTC	CASSQTPGTSGRVNEQFF